This TCR beta chain is drawn from a study of response to subunit inactivated influenza vaccine. General observations from the study: Researchers suggested that each seasonal influenza vaccination recruits few new T cells.

MiXCR, run by TCRdb on the RT-PCR reads, gives a single entry per CDR3 protein. The table lists 590,000 or so distinct CDR3 sequences, about 14% of them singletons. Germline CDR1 and CDR2: LGHDT and YNNKEL (reference sequence). The CDR3 consists of 17 residues. J gave up 8 bases and V 0 bases, and 7 bases lay outside the gene matches. In the case of this clonotype: What it recognizes is unknown.

The chain uses TRBV3-1 and TRBJ2-1; 13 bases are a match to TRBD2. This receptor was taken from a man aged 45-60 years who received an inactivated influenza vaccine. The sequencing here drew on PBMCs from blood, taken roughly 15 days before vaccination. The CDR3 DNA reads as TGTGCCAGCAGCCAAGATCCTGGGACTAGCGGGATGGATGAGCAGTTCTTC. It translates to CASSQDPGTSGMDEQFF.